A single sample gave rise to the 23 T cell receptor beta chains below, sequenced in a study of CD8 T cells in ankylosing spondylitis. One entry per CDR3 protein, called by TCRdb with MiXCR from the 5' RACE reads. The sample has about 220,000 distinct CDR3 sequences, over 9.5% seen once; the top ten hold roughly a fifth. Sequencing was carried out using blood, either unsorted or a sorted T cell fraction (not recorded which). The receptor source for this set is a male donor with ankylosing spondylitis or in good health (not recorded which).

In this sample, this clonotype turned up many times. The V and J genes are TRBV10-3 and TRBJ2-5; D possibly corresponds to TRBD1 (6 bases). The CDR3 loop spans 12 amino acids. Trimming left V 6 bases short and J 4 bases short, with 9 bases between. The V gene's germline CDR1 is ENHRY and CDR2 SYGVKD. CDR3 nucleotides: TGTGCCATCAGACAGGGCGGAGAGACCCAGTACTTC. Encoded protein: CAIRQGGETQYF.

This clonotype has ten or more counts. V usage is TRBV20-1 and J usage is TRBJ2-5; possibly TRBD2 for D (6 bases). Germline V lookup: CDR1 DFQATT, CDR2 SNEGSKA (reference sequence). Trimming took 1 base from V and 5 from J, leaving 17 bases between them. The CDR3 contains 15 residues. CDR3 coding DNA: TGCAGTGCTAGAGGTCTTATCGCCCGGGGGGAGACCCAGTACTTC. Protein sequence: CSARGLIARGETQYF.

This clonotype showed up many times. The CDR3 DNA follows: TGCAGTGCTCCCGACAGGGCAATTGGTGGAAACACCATATATTTT. Residues: CSAPDRAIGGNTIYF. The J gene is TRBJ1-3, the V gene TRBV20-1; TRBD1 matches 7 bases. The CDR3 spans 15 residues. V gave up 5 bases and J gave up 3 bases; unmatched junction bases: 10. CDR1 DFQATT and CDR2 SNEGSKA come from the germline V gene (reference sequence).

With respect to this clonotype: Its ends do not fully match the called genes, so a read error is possible. The V call is TRBV7-2, the J call TRBJ2-3, with D uncertain. The CDR3 length is 14 residues. CDR1 SGHTA and CDR2 FQGNSA come from the germline V gene. The CDR3 DNA sequence: TGTGCCAGCAGTCAAGCGCACAGCACAGATACGCAGTGTTTT. Residues: CASSQAHSTDTQCF.

This clonotype was seen repeatedly, ten times or more. This chain connects TRBV3-1 to TRBJ2-7; D unresolved. Trimming stripped 0 bases from V and 1 base from J, with 7 bases between. The germline V gene has CDR1 LGHDT and CDR2 YNNKEL (reference sequence). The CDR3 is 14 residues long. The CDR3 coding sequence is TGTGCCAGCAGCCAAGACAGACAATCCTACGAGCAGTACTTC. This codes for CASSQDRQSYEQYF.

For the CDR3, the DNA is TGTGCCAGCAGTTTAGAAAGTAGCGGGGGAGCTTGGGAGACCCAGTACTTC. Its protein is CASSLESSGGAWETQYF. V usage is TRBV12-3 or TRBV12-4 and J usage is TRBJ2-5; 9 bases map to TRBD2. V shed 1 base, J shed 5 bases, and the junction held 11 bases outside the gene matches. This CDR3 is 17 amino acids long.

As for this clonotype: A clone one base away is much larger, so this may be a read error. This chain connects TRBV20-1 to TRBJ2-7, with 7 bases that match TRBD2. Trimming took 7 bases from V and 2 from J; bases not matched to a gene: 8. Germline CDR1 DFQATT, CDR2 SNEGSKA (reference sequence). This CDR3 is built from 13 residues. The CDR3 is CSVAGGYAYEQYF. The CDR3 bases are TGCAGTGTCGCCGGGGGGTATGCCTACGAGCAGTACTTC.

This clonotype appeared many times. The V and J genes are TRBV20-1 and TRBJ1-4; D gene unclear. Deletions cut 5 bases from V and 4 bases from J, with 14 bases between. Germline CDR1 is DFQATT and CDR2 is SNEGSKA (reference sequence). This CDR3 is 14 amino acids long. This CDR3 reads CSASGPPGNEKLFF. In nucleotides, the CDR3 is TGCAGTGCTTCAGGACCTCCGGGTAATGAAAAACTGTTTTTT.

The chain is built from TRBV11-2 and TRBJ1-1; a weak D match, TRBD1 (6 bases). Germline V CDR1 and CDR2: SGHAT, FQNNGV. The CDR3 runs to 14 residues. V lost 4 bases and J lost 1, with 10 bases in between. The CDR3 loop is CASSWRGGNTEAFF. The CDR3 DNA follows: TGTGCCAGCAGCTGGAGGGGGGGGAACACTGAAGCTTTCTTT. Supplemented by reference TRBV11-2 and TRBJ1-1, the full variable domain reads EAGVAQSPRYKIIEKRQSVAFWCNPISGHATLYWYQQILGQGPKLLIQFQNNGVVDDSQLPKDRFSAERLKGVDSTLKIQPAKLEDSAVYLCASSWRGGNTEAFFGQGTRLTVV.

This clonotype was counted ten times or more. The chain links TRBV20-1 to TRBJ2-5; no reliable D call. The CDR3 is made up of 14 amino acids. V was trimmed by 1 base and J by 5 bases, leaving 14 bases between them. Germline assignment: CDR1 DFQATT and CDR2 SNEGSKA (reference sequence). The CDR3 DNA reads TGCAGTGCTAGAGGAGGTGCTTCCCGGGAGACCCAGTACTTC. Translated: CSARGGASRETQYF.

This clonotype came up many times. V is TRBV6-1 and J is TRBJ1-4, with TRBD1 matching over 7 bases. Germline V gene data show CDR1 as MNHNS and CDR2 as SASEGT. Trimming removed 7 bases from V and 8 bases from J; junction bases left unmatched: 10. This CDR3 region has 14 residues. As DNA, the CDR3 is TGTGCCAGCACCTCCTCAGGGGGGACCGAAAAACTGTTTTTT. This codes for CASTSSGGTEKLFF.

This chain uses TRBV12-3 or TRBV12-4 with TRBJ2-1; the D gene is possibly TRBD2 (7 bases). This CDR3 contains 14 residues. V lost 4 bases and J lost 2, with 9 bases in between. As DNA, the CDR3 is TGTGCCAGCAGTTGGGGGGGCCCCTACAATGAGCAGTTCTTC. This codes for CASSWGGPYNEQFF.

This clonotype was observed many times. V is TRBV9 and J is TRBJ2-1; D might be TRBD2 (7 bases). Germline V gene data show CDR1 as SGDLS and CDR2 as YYNGEE. This CDR3 is built from 15 residues. Between the trimmed V and J ends, which lost 0 bases and 6 bases, there was a span of 13 bases. CDR3 bases: TGTGCCAGCAGCGTAGCCGGGGGGCAAGGCAATGAGCAGTTCTTC. It specifies CASSVAGGQGNEQFF.

In this sample, this clonotype turned up a few times. This rearrangement joins TRBV12-3 or TRBV12-4 to TRBJ1-5, with a tentative D call TRBD1 (6 bases). V shed 5 bases and J shed 7 bases, with 15 bases lying between them. The CDR3 runs to 14 residues. CDR3 nucleotide sequence: TGTGCCAGCAGTCCGACAGGTTCCTCCCAGCCCCAGCATTTT. It codes for CASSPTGSSQPQHF.

This clonotype was detected many times. The gene calls are TRBV7-2 and TRBJ1-5; TRBD1 matches 7 bases. Germline CDR1 and CDR2: SGHTA and FQGNSA. Trimming took 3 bases from V and 6 from J; bases not matched to a gene: 8. The CDR3 spans 15 residues. CDR3 in DNA: TGTGCCAGCAGCTTCGATGGACAGGTGGGTCAGCCCCAGCATTTT. Protein: CASSFDGQVGQPQHF.

This rearrangement joins TRBV9 to TRBJ1-1, with TRBD1 identical over 7 bases. The V gene's germline CDR1 is SGDLS and CDR2 YYNGEE. The CDR3 runs 15 residues. The V gene end was trimmed by 4 bases and the J gene end by 2 bases; junction bases not matched to a gene: 8. The DNA of the CDR3 is TGTGCCAGCAGCACACTACAGGGGACAAACACTGAAGCTTTCTTT. It is translated as CASSTLQGTNTEAFF.

At least ten counts were recorded for this clonotype. This rearrangement joins TRBV5-6 to TRBJ1-5; 8 nucleotides line up with TRBD1. The ends lost 4 bases at V and 4 bases at J; junction bases unmatched: 7. Per the germline V gene, CDR1 is SGHDT and CDR2 is YYEEEE. This CDR3 region has 15 residues. The CDR3: CASSPRQGRNQPQHF. The CDR3 DNA sequence: TGTGCCAGCAGCCCCCGACAGGGGAGGAATCAGCCCCAGCATTTT.

This clonotype was found a few times. This sequence joins TRBV29-1 and TRBJ2-2; D is ambiguous. Germline values: CDR1 SQVTM, CDR2 ANQGSEA. The V end lost 2 bases, the J end lost 1 base, and 8 bases lay between the germline ends. CDR3 length: 14 amino acids. CDR3 coding DNA: TGCAGCGTTGAAACGACAAAGAACACCGGGGAGCTGTTTTTT. Translation: CSVETTKNTGELFF.

This sequence joins TRBV27 and TRBJ2-3; D is unclear. Per germline, CDR1 MNHEY and CDR2 SMNVEV (reference sequence). The V end lost 1 base, the J end lost 4 bases, and 6 bases lay between the germline ends. CDR3 size: 13 residues. The CDR3 spells CASSLFNADTQYF. The CDR3 DNA sequence: TGTGCCAGCAGTTTATTTAATGCAGATACGCAGTATTTT.

This clonotype was recorded many times. The gene calls are TRBV5-1 and TRBJ2-5; no clear D gene. The CDR3 contains 14 residues. Germline CDR1 SGHRS, CDR2 YFSETQ. V lost 0 bases and J 3 bases, leaving 9 bases between the germline ends. The CDR3 nucleotides read TGCGCCAGCAGCTTGGCCTATGGGGAAGAGACCCAGTACTTC. Translating gives CASSLAYGEETQYF.

This clonotype was seen many times. The chain employs TRBV7-9 and TRBJ2-7; TRBD1 agrees at 7 bases. Trimming at V came to 4 bases and at J to 3 bases, leaving 6 bases not matched to a gene. Germline V gives CDR1 SEHNR, CDR2 FQNEAQ (reference sequence). This CDR3 spans 14 amino acids. The CDR3: CASSSWDSLYEQYF. DNA of the CDR3: TGTGCCAGCAGCTCGTGGGACAGTCTCTACGAGCAGTACTTC.

This clonotype was counted at least ten times. The chain employs TRBV20-1 and TRBJ2-1, with TRBD2 identical over 8 bases. Germline V gene lookup returns CDR1 DFQATT and CDR2 SNEGSKA (reference sequence). The CDR3 runs 12 residues. The junction had 3 bases not matched to a gene; V was cut back by 7 bases and J by 4 bases. The CDR3 spells CSVRGVYNEQFF. The CDR3, as DNA: TGCAGTGTGCGGGGGGTATACAATGAGCAGTTCTTC.

This clonotype was observed many times. The DNA for the CDR3 is TGCGCCAGCAGCTCTGGACAGGATCCTAACAATGAGCAGTTCTTC. It yields the protein CASSSGQDPNNEQFF. The chain is built from TRBV5-1 and TRBJ2-1; 7 bases agree with TRBD1. CDR1 is SGHRS, CDR2 YFSETQ, per germline. The length of the CDR3 is 15 residues. The V and J ends lost 3 bases and 5 bases, in that order; junction bases with no gene match: 8.